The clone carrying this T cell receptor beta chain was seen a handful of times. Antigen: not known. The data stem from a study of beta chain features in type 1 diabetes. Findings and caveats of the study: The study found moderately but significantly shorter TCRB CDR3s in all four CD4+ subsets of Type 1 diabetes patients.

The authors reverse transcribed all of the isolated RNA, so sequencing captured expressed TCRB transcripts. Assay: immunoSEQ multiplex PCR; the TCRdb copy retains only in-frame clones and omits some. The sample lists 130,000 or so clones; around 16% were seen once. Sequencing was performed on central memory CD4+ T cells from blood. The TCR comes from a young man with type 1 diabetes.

The CDR3 DNA is TGTGCCAGCAAGAGACAGGGGGACTCCGAGCAGTACTTC. Residues: CASKRQGDSEQYF. The V and J genes are TRBV6-5 and TRBJ2-7, with 9 nucleotides matching TRBD1. V lost 7 bases, J lost 6 bases, and 7 bases stayed unmatched. The CDR3 consists of 13 residues. In germline, CDR1 is MNHEY, CDR2 SVGAGI.